The 10 T cell receptor beta chains below come from one sample, sequenced in a study of shared clonotypes between healthy human individuals (dated by TCRdb to 2020 to 2022). Library preparation employed the immunoSEQ multiplex PCR assay. The immuneACCESS repertoire file appears here via TCRdb, limited to in-frame rearrangements. These files lack a portion of the clones; in checked studies, under half of the deficit traces to unresolved V genes, and the cause of the others is not known. This sample has about 490,000 clones in its table, and 70% to 85% of those were observed once. The ten largest account for less than 15% of the sample. The sequenced sample was PBMCs. The receptors were sampled from a woman in her thirties or forties in good health. Some clones in this sample may be carry-over from other donors' samples.

The rearrangement links TRBV5-8 to TRBJ2-2, with TRBD2 matching over 15 bases. The CDR3 covers 19 residues. CDR1 is SGHTS and CDR2 is YDEGEE in the germline V gene. The ends lost 4 bases at V and 4 bases at J; junction bases unmatched: 11. CDR3 sequence reads: CASSGGLAGGLWGTGELFF. CDR3 in DNA: TGTGCCAGCAGCGGAGGACTAGCGGGAGGGCTATGGGGCACCGGGGAGCTGTTTTTT.

The chain couples TRBV5-1 to TRBJ2-3; 9 bases are shared with TRBD2. This CDR3 has 15 residues. J was trimmed by 7 bases and V by 3 bases; bases with no gene match: 9. Germline assignment: CDR1 SGHRS and CDR2 YFSETQ. CDR3 in DNA: TGCGCCAGCAGCTCGACTAGCGGCGCCCCGTATACGCAGTATTTT. Translating it yields CASSSTSGAPYTQYF.

As regards this clone: One base separates it from a far larger clone, so it is likely a read error. The same CDR3 arises from other DNA sequences in this sample as well. The chain combines TRBV5-1 with TRBJ2-2; 10 bases are shared with TRBD2. V dropped 4 bases and J dropped 1; count of bases not matched to a gene: 7. Germline CDR1 and CDR2: SGHRS and YFSETQ. The CDR3 is made up of 17 amino acids. For the CDR3, the DNA is TGCGCCAGCAGCGCAGAACTAGCGGGACAGAACACCGGGGAGCTGTTTTTT. This codes for CASSAELAGQNTGELFF.

The chain couples TRBV15 to TRBJ2-1, with D uncertain. Germline V gene lookup returns CDR1 LNHNV and CDR2 YYDKDF (reference sequence). The V end lost 0 bases, the J end lost 7 bases, and 13 bases lay between the germline ends. This CDR3 region has 15 residues. The CDR3 region is CATSRDLEPTNEQFF. As DNA, the CDR3 is TGTGCCACCAGCAGAGATTTGGAGCCGACGAATGAGCAGTTCTTC. The full variable domain, completed using reference TRBV15 and TRBJ2-1, is DAMVIQNPRYQVTQFGKPVTLSCSQTLNHNVMYWYQQKSSQAPKLLFHYYDKDFNNEADTPDNFQSRRPNTSFCFLDIRSPGLGDTAMYLCATSRDLEPTNEQFFGPGTRLTVL.

This chain connects TRBV5-1 to TRBJ1-1, with D tentatively TRBD1 (5 bases). Per the germline V gene, CDR1 is SGHRS and CDR2 is YFSETQ. Between the trimmed V and J ends, which lost 0 bases and 1 base, there was a span of 10 bases. The CDR3 has 15 residues. CDR3 residues: CASSLVGATNTEAFF. As DNA, the CDR3 is TGCGCCAGCAGCTTGGTAGGGGCCACGAACACTGAAGCTTTCTTT.

The DNA for the CDR3 is TGTGCCAGCAGTTACCGACAGGGGAGGGGGGAAAAACTGTTTTTT. It is translated as CASSYRQGRGEKLFF. The chain combines TRBV6-6 with TRBJ1-4; 8 nucleotides agree with TRBD1. In germline, CDR1 is MNHNY, CDR2 SVGAGI (reference sequence). The length of the CDR3 is 15 residues. V trimming: 2 bases; J trimming: 8 bases; junction bases outside the gene matches: 7.

J is TRBJ2-6 and V is TRBV28; 7 bases align to TRBD1. This CDR3 comprises 15 residues. CDR1 and CDR2 (germline): MDHEN, SYDVKM. J was trimmed by 2 bases and V by 6 bases; bases with no gene match: 4. The CDR3 sequence: CASRVQGAGANVLTF. The CDR3 coding sequence is TGTGCCAGCAGGGTGCAGGGGGCTGGGGCCAACGTCCTGACTTTC.

This chain uses TRBV30 with TRBJ2-2; weak D call: TRBD2 (5 bases). From germline, CDR1 is GTSNPN and CDR2 SVGIG (reference sequence). The CDR3 totals 17 residues. The germline V and J ends were trimmed by 0 bases and 8 bases, with 22 bases remaining between them. In DNA, the CDR3 is TGTGCCTGGAGTGTCACTGCGGCTAGCAATAACCCGGGGGAGCTGTTTTTT. Its translation: CAWSVTAASNNPGELFF.

CDR3 sequence: CASSLQGKWDTEAFF. The DNA of the CDR3 is TGCGCCAGCAGCCTACAGGGGAAGTGGGACACTGAAGCTTTCTTT. The rearrangement joins TRBV5-1 to TRBJ1-1; TRBD1 agrees at 7 bases. The trim removed 4 bases at V and 3 bases at J, leaving 9 bases unmatched. The CDR3 loop spans 15 amino acids. The germline CDR1 and CDR2 sequences are SGHRS and YFSETQ.

The chain couples TRBV7-6 to TRBJ1-1, with no clear D. CDR1 is SGHVS and CDR2 is FNYEAQ in the germline V gene. V was clipped by 5 bases and J by 3 bases, with 10 bases between them. The CDR3 is 13 amino acids. The CDR3 DNA is TGTGCCAGCAGCCGAACTCGGGACACTGAAGCTTTCTTT. This translates into CASSRTRDTEAFF.